These 30 T cell receptor beta chains share one sample of origin, sequenced in a study of response to subunit inactivated influenza vaccine. Using its own MiXCR run on the RT-PCR reads, TCRdb lists one record per CDR3 protein. The sample records 500,000 to 600,000 distinct CDR3 sequences, about 10% being singletons. This specimen was PBMCs from blood, taken on the day of vaccination. These receptors were taken from a man in his fifties or sixties who received an inactivated influenza vaccine.

This chain joins TRBV5-1 and TRBJ2-7; the D gene is possibly TRBD1 (5 bases). Trimming removed 2 bases at V and 5 bases at J, with 11 bases between. The CDR3 loop spans 13 amino acids. From germline, CDR1 is SGHRS and CDR2 YFSETQ. Here the CDR3 reads CASSFQGEHEQYF. The CDR3 DNA reads as TGCGCCAGCAGCTTCCAGGGTGAGCACGAGCAGTACTTC.

This clonotype was counted between two and nine times. The chain uses TRBV30 and TRBJ2-3; 8 nucleotides match TRBD2. V was clipped by 2 bases and J by 1 base; unmatched bases: 5. In germline, CDR1 is GTSNPN, CDR2 SVGIG (reference sequence). This CDR3 is built from 15 residues. The CDR3 sequence is CAWSRLAGRTDTQYF. In DNA, the CDR3 is TGTGCCTGGAGTAGGCTAGCGGGCCGCACAGATACGCAGTATTTT.

The chain carries TRBV7-9 and TRBJ2-6, with D hard to call. V was pared by 5 bases and J by 2 bases, with 16 bases between. CDR3 length: 17 residues. The V gene's germline CDR1 is SEHNR and CDR2 FQNEAQ (reference sequence). In DNA, the CDR3 is TGTGCCAGCAGCCGCTACCTCGGCGTTGCTGGGGCCAACGTCCTGACTTTC. Amino acids: CASSRYLGVAGANVLTF.

The chain joins TRBV11-2 to TRBJ2-1; tentative D call: TRBD2 (5 bases). CDR3 size: 16 residues. CDR1 and CDR2 (germline): SGHAT, FQNNGV. Trimming cost V 0 bases and J 5 bases, with 14 bases left between them. The CDR3 region is CASSLERGRLNNEQFF. CDR3 sequence (DNA): TGTGCCAGCAGCTTAGAGCGAGGGCGCTTAAACAATGAGCAGTTCTTC. Full variable domain (remainder filled in from reference TRBV11-2 and TRBJ2-1): EAGVAQSPRYKIIEKRQSVAFWCNPISGHATLYWYQQILGQGPKLLIQFQNNGVVDDSQLPKDRFSAERLKGVDSTLKIQPAKLEDSAVYLCASSLERGRLNNEQFFGPGTRLTVL.

The J gene is TRBJ2-5, the V gene TRBV5-1; D not certain. In germline, CDR1 is SGHRS, CDR2 YFSETQ. The CDR3 contains 13 residues. V gave up 1 base and J gave up 4 bases, with 8 bases separating them. The CDR3 DNA sequence: TGCGCCAGCAGCTTGCAGGTACGAGAGACCCAGTACTTC. It codes for CASSLQVRETQYF.

The chain combines TRBV25-1 with TRBJ2-2, with TRBD1 as a possible D gene (6 bases). This CDR3 is 16 amino acids long. Germline CDR1 is MGHDK and CDR2 is SYGVNS. The ends were cut back, 6 bases at V and 0 bases at J, with 14 bases in the middle. The CDR3 bases are TGTGCCAGCAGCGCCGCCGGACAGTCGAACACCGGGGAGCTGTTTTTT. It specifies CASSAAGQSNTGELFF.

The rearrangement uses TRBV7-8 and TRBJ2-7; TRBD2 matches at 9 bases. J lost 7 bases, V lost 2 bases, and 6 bases had no gene match. The CDR3 covers 14 residues. The V gene's germline CDR1 is SGHVS and CDR2 FQNEAQ. The CDR3 protein is CASSLTGGGEEQYF. The CDR3 DNA reads TGTGCCAGCAGCTTAACTGGCGGGGGGGAGGAGCAGTACTTC.

The table lists this clonotype with a few counts. The genes are TRBV20-1 and TRBJ2-1; 7 nucleotides match TRBD2. The CDR3 has 15 amino acids. With 5 bases clipped from V and 4 bases from J, the junction kept 11 bases outside the gene matches. CDR1 is DFQATT and CDR2 is SNEGSKA in the germline V gene (reference sequence). The CDR3 spells CSARWASGLYNEQFF. CDR3 sequence (DNA): TGCAGTGCTCGCTGGGCTAGCGGACTGTACAATGAGCAGTTCTTC.

The chain couples TRBV20-1 to TRBJ2-1; D is ambiguous. Germline CDR1 DFQATT, CDR2 SNEGSKA (reference sequence). The length of the CDR3 is 14 residues. V was clipped by 4 bases and J by 2 bases, with 12 bases between them. The CDR3, as DNA: TGCAGTGCTATGGGCGGTTCCACCTACAATGAGCAGTTCTTC. It codes for CSAMGGSTYNEQFF.

This clonotype was recorded a few times. This chain links TRBV7-2 with TRBJ2-7; D perhaps matches TRBD1 (6 bases). Germline-derived CDR1 and CDR2 are SGHTA and FQGNSA. The CDR3 runs to 12 residues. V lost 5 bases and J lost 6, with 11 bases in between. CDR3 in amino acids: CASSRDISEQYF. In nucleotides, the CDR3 is TGTGCCAGCAGCCGGGACATCTCCGAGCAGTACTTC.

V usage is TRBV10-3 and J usage is TRBJ2-5; D not certain. The CDR3 spans 13 residues. Trimming took 0 bases from V and 5 from J, leaving 7 bases between them. Germline CDR1 is ENHRY and CDR2 is SYGVKD. The CDR3 is CAISESWFETQYF. For the CDR3, the DNA is TGTGCCATCAGTGAGTCGTGGTTCGAGACCCAGTACTTC.

This clonotype was found many times. The chain carries TRBV29-1 and TRBJ2-7; 11 nucleotides match TRBD2. The CDR3 length is 15 residues. Germline CDR1 and CDR2: SQVTM and ANQGSEA. After removal of 0 bases from V and 2 bases from J, the junction contained 3 bases not matched to a gene. CDR3 sequence reads: CSVEELLAGAYEQYF. As DNA, the CDR3 is TGCAGCGTTGAAGAGTTACTAGCGGGGGCCTACGAGCAGTACTTC.

This chain connects TRBV27 to TRBJ1-1; D is perhaps TRBD1 (5 bases). Trimming shortened V by 3 bases and J by 1 base, and 9 bases separated the two germline ends. This CDR3 comprises 14 residues. The V gene's germline CDR1 is MNHEY and CDR2 SMNVEV (reference sequence). CDR3 in DNA: TGTGCCAGCAGTTTCTGGGGGAGGAACACTGAAGCTTTCTTT. Translating gives CASSFWGRNTEAFF.

This clonotype was observed a handful of times. The chain recombines TRBV4-2 with TRBJ2-5; D is undetermined. V was trimmed by 1 base and J by 5 bases, leaving 14 bases between them. Germline CDR1 and CDR2: LGHNA and YNFKEQ. This CDR3 comprises 15 residues. In DNA form, the CDR3 reads TGTGCCAGCAGCCAAGCATACGGCACGGCGGAGACCCAGTACTTC. Translated: CASSQAYGTAETQYF.

This clonotype was counted between two and nine times. The CDR3 nucleotides read TGCGCCAGCAGCTTTGTAGACAGGGGACGCGAGCAGTACTTC. Protein product: CASSFVDRGREQYF. The chain uses TRBV5-1 and TRBJ2-7; 8 bases fit TRBD1. CDR1 is SGHRS and CDR2 is YFSETQ in the germline V gene. V was pared by 2 bases and J by 6 bases, with 7 bases of the junction left unmatched. The CDR3 is 14 residues long.

This clonotype was seen a few times. V and J are TRBV5-1 and TRBJ2-2; D may be TRBD1 or TRBD2 (7 bases each). CDR1 SGHRS and CDR2 YFSETQ come from the germline V gene. The ends were cut back, 4 bases at V and 1 base at J, with 17 bases in the middle. The CDR3 consists of 17 residues. As DNA, the CDR3 is TGCGCCAGCAGCGCCCCGGGGGGACAGAGGAACACCGGGGAGCTGTTTTTT. Protein product: CASSAPGGQRNTGELFF. Filled out from reference TRBV5-1 and TRBJ2-2, the complete variable domain reads KAGVTQTPRYLIKTRGQQVTLSCSPISGHRSVSWYQQTPGQGLQFLFEYFSETQRNKGNFPGRFSGRQFSNSRSEMNVSTLELGDSALYLCASSAPGGQRNTGELFFGEGSRLTVL.

The chain couples TRBV29-1 to TRBJ2-5; D is possibly TRBD2 (5 bases). CDR3 length: 13 residues. Looked up from germline, CDR1 is SQVTM and CDR2 is ANQGSEA. V shed 2 bases and J shed 5 bases, with 12 bases lying between them. CDR3 nucleotide sequence: TGCAGCGTTGAACGGATACGCGGGGAGACCCAGTACTTC. Translated, it gives CSVERIRGETQYF.

The chain recombines TRBV20-1 with TRBJ2-7, with 8 bases matching TRBD1. V shed 6 bases, J shed 3 bases, and the junction held 7 bases outside the gene matches. This CDR3 has 13 amino acids. Looked up from germline, CDR1 is DFQATT and CDR2 is SNEGSKA (reference sequence). This chain's CDR3 is CSAAQGARYEQYF. In nucleotides, the CDR3 is TGCAGTGCCGCTCAGGGGGCGCGCTACGAGCAGTACTTC.

The chain combines TRBV20-1 with TRBJ2-7, with D perhaps matching TRBD1 or TRBD2 (5 bases each). The germline V gene encodes CDR1 DFQATT and CDR2 SNEGSKA (reference sequence). V was pared by 5 bases and J by 2 bases, with 19 bases between. This CDR3 comprises 15 residues. CDR3 in DNA: TGCAGTGCTGGGGGTTTTAACAGTGACACCTACGAGCAGTACTTC. It specifies CSAGGFNSDTYEQYF.

This chain uses TRBV7-2 with TRBJ1-2, with unresolved D. Trimming pared 4 bases from V and 7 bases from J, leaving 10 bases between. The CDR3 loop spans 12 amino acids. Germline V lookup: CDR1 SGHTA, CDR2 FQGNSA. CDR3 in DNA: TGTGCCAGCAGCTCCCTCGGTCTTGGCTACACCTTC. Translating it yields CASSSLGLGYTF.

This clonotype was seen only a few times. This chain connects TRBV4-1 to TRBJ1-3; 9 nucleotides align to TRBD1. V lost 4 bases and J lost 4; bases outside the gene matches: 14. Germline-derived CDR1 and CDR2 are MGHRA and YSYEKL. There are 18 residues in the CDR3. The CDR3 protein is CASSLRRLGQGTGNTIYF. Written as DNA, the CDR3 is TGCGCCAGCAGCCTCCGACGTCTGGGACAGGGAACCGGAAACACCATATATTTT.

CDR3 sequence: CASSAAGGSYNEQFF. The CDR3 coding sequence is TGCGCCAGCAGCGCGGCAGGAGGCTCCTACAATGAGCAGTTCTTC. V gene TRBV5-1 combines with J gene TRBJ2-1; weak D call: TRBD2 (5 bases). The CDR3 contains 15 residues. Germline values: CDR1 SGHRS, CDR2 YFSETQ. V gave up 4 bases and J gave up 0 bases, with 11 bases separating them.

This clonotype was detected only a few times. The rearrangement uses TRBV2 and TRBJ2-5; the D gene is possibly TRBD2 (6 bases). This CDR3 contains 13 residues. V lost 7 bases and J lost 4, with 13 bases in between. CDR1 and CDR2 from the germline V gene are SNHLY and FYNNEI. This chain's CDR3 is CASNRQGGETQYF. DNA of the CDR3: TGTGCCAGCAACCGGCAGGGAGGAGAGACCCAGTACTTC.

There are a few counts of this clonotype. The chain joins TRBV5-6 to TRBJ2-5, with 12 bases identical to TRBD2. The CDR3 has 17 amino acids. The germline gives CDR1 SGHDT, CDR2 YYEEEE. With 0 bases clipped from V and 5 bases from J, the junction kept 8 bases outside the gene matches. CDR3 in DNA: TGTGCCAGCAGCTTGGAACTAGCGGGGGGCCCCCGGGAGACCCAGTACTTC. The encoded protein is CASSLELAGGPRETQYF.

This clonotype was observed a handful of times. The V and J genes are TRBV5-1 and TRBJ1-2; 7 nucleotides match TRBD1. Germline CDR1 reads SGHRS; CDR2 reads YFSETQ. The CDR3 is 15 amino acids. After removal of 3 bases from V and 4 bases from J, the junction contained 9 bases not matched to a gene. CDR3 region: CASSSERPGGYGYTF. The CDR3 DNA sequence: TGCGCCAGCAGCTCGGAACGCCCAGGGGGCTATGGCTACACCTTC.

The chain joins TRBV24-1 to TRBJ2-4; tentative D call: TRBD1 (5 bases). Germline values: CDR1 KGHDR, CDR2 SFDVKD. This CDR3 is 15 amino acids long. V lost 4 bases and J lost 0, with 9 bases in between. The DNA for the CDR3 is TGTGCCACCAGTGACCCCAGGGTAGCCAAAAACATTCAGTACTTC. Residues: CATSDPRVAKNIQYF.

This clonotype was observed a few times. CDR3 region: CATRQGFLSEAFF. Here the CDR3 DNA reads TGTGCCACCCGACAGGGTTTCCTCTCTGAAGCTTTCTTT. The J gene is TRBJ1-1, the V gene TRBV25-1; 7 nucleotides match TRBD1. Germline-derived CDR1 and CDR2 are MGHDK and SYGVNS. Losses at the gene ends were 10 bases for V and 6 bases for J; bases not matched to a gene: 11. This CDR3 has 13 residues.

The chain carries TRBV12-3 or TRBV12-4 and TRBJ1-4; 7 bases are shared with TRBD1. CDR3 size: 14 residues. Trimming cost V 7 bases and J 3 bases; bases outside gene matches: 5. This CDR3 reads CASTLTGPNEKLFF. DNA for the CDR3: TGTGCCAGCACTTTGACAGGGCCTAATGAAAAACTGTTTTTT.

This sequence joins TRBV15 and TRBJ2-6; D unresolved. Per germline, CDR1 LNHNV and CDR2 YYDKDF (reference sequence). V dropped 7 bases and J dropped 0 bases, with 4 bases sitting between them. The CDR3 sequence is 13 residues long. The chain's CDR3 is CATTSSGANVLTF. For the CDR3, the DNA is TGTGCCACCACGAGCTCTGGGGCCAACGTCCTGACTTTC.

The rearrangement links TRBV11-2 to TRBJ1-1; the D is unclear. This CDR3 has 13 residues. The V gene's germline CDR1 is SGHAT and CDR2 FQNNGV. Deletions cut 0 bases from V and 10 bases from J, with 12 bases between. CDR3 in DNA: TGTGCCAGCAGCTTAGAGACGGTACAGACAGCTTTCTTT. As protein: CASSLETVQTAFF.